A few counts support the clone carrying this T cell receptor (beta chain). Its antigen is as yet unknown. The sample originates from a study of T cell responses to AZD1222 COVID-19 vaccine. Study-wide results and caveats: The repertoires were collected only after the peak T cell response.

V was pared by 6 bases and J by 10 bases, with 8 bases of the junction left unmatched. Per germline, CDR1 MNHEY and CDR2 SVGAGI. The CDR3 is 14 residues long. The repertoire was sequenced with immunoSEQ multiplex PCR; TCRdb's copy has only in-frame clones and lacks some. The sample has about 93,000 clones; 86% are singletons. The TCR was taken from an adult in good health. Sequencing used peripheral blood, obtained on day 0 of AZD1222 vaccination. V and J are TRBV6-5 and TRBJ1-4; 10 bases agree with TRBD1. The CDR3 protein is CASSSGTGVGKLFF. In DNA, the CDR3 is TGTGCCAGCAGCTCCGGGACAGGGGTCGGAAAACTGTTTTTT.